Shown below are 29 T cell receptor delta chains from a single sample sequenced in a study of Vδ1+ human thymocytes. For these TCRs, the target antigens are not known. Sequences come from RNA converted to cDNA by reverse transcription. CDR3 amplicons came from multiplex PCR with pooled V-gene forward and constant-region reverse primers. TCRdb reapplied CATT to the multiplex PCR reads. The sample has about 75,000 delta-chain clones; roughly a third are singletons. General observations from the study: Thymic TRG and TRD repertoires appeared highly polyclonal, with Gaussian CDR3 length distributions.

The source material was Vdelta1+ gamma-delta thymocytes from the thymus. The subset here: FACS-sorted CD3+ TCRalphabeta- TCRVdelta1+ TCRVdelta2- thymocytes. The receptors originated from a boy in the first two years of life who had congenital heart surgery.

A word on this clone: The junction does not match germline at one end; this may be a read error. The rearrangement uses TRDV1 and TRDJ1; TRDD3 agrees at 10 bases. CDR1 TSWWSYY and CDR2 QGS come from the germline V gene. This CDR3 is 20 amino acids long. Written as DNA, the CDR3 is TGTGCCCTTGGGCGCCTGGGTACTGGGGGATTAATGGGGTACACCGATAAACTCATCTTT. Protein sequence: CALGRLGTGGLMGYTDKLIF.

The chain recombines TRDV2 with TRDJ1; no clear D. The CDR3 runs to 12 residues. V was cut by 9 bases and J by 0 bases, with 10 bases left in between. The germline V gene has CDR1 GEAIGNYY and CDR2 EKD. CDR3: CATDLDTDKLIF. In DNA form, the CDR3 reads TGTGCCACCGATTTAGACACCGATAAACTCATCTTT.

With regard to this clone: The same CDR3 arises from other DNA sequences in this sample as well. The V call is TRDV1, the J call TRDJ1; TRDD3 agrees at 9 bases. The length of the CDR3 is 21 residues. Germline V gene sequence: CDR1 TSWWSYY, CDR2 QGS. The junction had 18 bases not matched to a gene; V was cut back by 0 bases and J by 1 base. The CDR3 DNA reads as TGTGCTCTTGGGGAACTAGTGTCCCCTTCCCTGGGGGATCCGTTCACCGATAAACTCATCTTT. The encoded protein is CALGELVSPSLGDPFTDKLIF.

This sequence joins TRDV1 and TRDJ1; 7 nucleotides agree with TRDD3. The CDR3 covers 19 residues. Germline V gene lookup returns CDR1 TSWWSYY and CDR2 QGS. The V segment lost 0 bases and the J segment 3 bases; nucleotides outside the gene matches: 16. CDR3 sequence: CALGELGYPGYMTADKLIF. For the CDR3, the DNA is TGTGCTCTTGGGGAACTGGGCTACCCGGGATACATGACCGCCGATAAACTCATCTTT.

In its sample, this clone was seen once. The V call is TRDV1, the J call TRDJ1; TRDD3 aligns across 9 bases. Germline assignment: CDR1 TSWWSYY and CDR2 QGS. The CDR3 is 21 residues long. Trimming removed 1 base from V and 0 bases from J; junction bases left unmatched: 18. For the CDR3, the DNA is TGTGCTCTTGGGGAACCGCATCCTGTTTTCGACTGGGGGACCCACACCGATAAACTCATCTTT. It specifies CALGEPHPVFDWGTHTDKLIF.

The chain carries TRDV1 and TRDJ1; either TRDD2 or TRDD3 may supply D (7 bases each). Germline assignment: CDR1 TSWWSYY and CDR2 QGS. The CDR3 runs to 21 residues. Trimming took 4 bases from V and 8 from J, leaving 38 bases between them. CDR3 sequence: CALGAPGLLPPLAGGLRKLIF. The DNA for the CDR3 is TGTGCTCTTGGGGCCCCGGGACTCCTTCCTCCATTAGCTGGGGGCCTACGAAAACTCATCTTT.

The J gene is TRDJ1, the V gene TRDV1; TRDD3 matches at 9 bases. Trimming at V came to 1 base and at J to 1 base, leaving 13 bases not matched to a gene. This CDR3 spans 19 amino acids. CDR1 and CDR2 from the germline V gene are TSWWSYY and QGS. Here the CDR3 DNA reads TGTGCTCTTGGGGAACCCCCTGGCTGGGGGATGATCTGCACCGATAAACTCATCTTT. This sequence encodes CALGEPPGWGMICTDKLIF.

This clone has more than one count but fewer than ten. The V call is TRDV1, the J call TRDJ1, with 7 bases lining up with TRDD3. This CDR3 is 17 amino acids long. The J segment lost 3 bases and the V segment lost 0 bases, leaving 10 bases of the junction unmatched. CDR1 is TSWWSYY and CDR2 is QGS in the germline V gene. The CDR3 nucleotides are TGTGCTCTTGGGGAACTGATCAAGGGGGATCGATCCGATAAACTCATCTTT. Amino acid sequence: CALGELIKGDRSDKLIF.

Details on this clone: This CDR3 is also generated by other DNA sequences in the sample. The chain is built from TRDV1 and TRDJ1, with 7 bases fitting TRDD2. V was pared by 5 bases and J by 2 bases, with 11 bases of the junction left unmatched. CDR1 is TSWWSYY, CDR2 QGS, per germline. CDR3 length equals 16 residues. The CDR3 spells CALGRRIPTATDKLIF. In DNA, the CDR3 is TGTGCTCTTGGGCGACGTATTCCTACCGCTACCGATAAACTCATCTTT.

This clone was seen more than once but under ten times. The rearrangement uses TRDV1 and TRDJ1; D not certain. The CDR3 has 14 residues. V was clipped by 4 bases and J by 0 bases, with 9 bases between them. The V gene's germline CDR1 is TSWWSYY and CDR2 QGS. CDR3 sequence (DNA): TGTGCTCTTGGGGTTCCACCGTACACCGATAAACTCATCTTT. This gives the protein CALGVPPYTDKLIF.

This clone turned up a few times. The genes are TRDV1 and TRDJ1; TRDD3 aligns across 12 bases. CDR1 TSWWSYY and CDR2 QGS come from the germline V gene. There are 20 residues in the CDR3. The V and J ends lost 1 base and 5 bases, in that order; junction bases with no gene match: 17. CDR3 nucleotide sequence: TGTGCTCTTGGGGAACGAGGGCCACTGGGGGATACCGTACTGGGGGATAAACTCATCTTT. This codes for CALGERGPLGDTVLGDKLIF.

This clone came up a few times. The J gene is TRDJ1, the V gene TRDV1; D call uncertain. V lost 6 bases and J 5 bases, leaving 49 bases between the germline ends. Germline V gene sequence: CDR1 TSWWSYY, CDR2 QGS. The CDR3 has 25 amino acids. DNA for the CDR3: TGTGCTCTTGGCCTGCCCGCCTCCCCAACTACTCAACTGAGGTGTGTTGACTACAGACGGGATAAACTCATCTTT. It encodes CALGLPASPTTQLRCVDYRRDKLIF.

V is TRDV1 and J is TRDJ1, with D maybe TRDD3 (6 bases). Trimming stripped 4 bases from V and 0 bases from J, with 30 bases between. CDR1 is TSWWSYY and CDR2 is QGS in the germline V gene. There are 21 residues in the CDR3. The CDR3 is CALGAPRAGEADPHHTDKLIF. The CDR3 DNA sequence: TGTGCTCTTGGGGCCCCAAGGGCTGGGGAAGCGGACCCCCATCACACCGATAAACTCATCTTT.

This clone was detected once. The chain joins TRDV1 to TRDJ1, with TRDD2 identical over 9 bases. Losses at the gene ends were 5 bases for V and 4 bases for J; bases not matched to a gene: 5. The germline CDR1 and CDR2 sequences are TSWWSYY and QGS. The length of the CDR3 is 14 residues. CDR3 coding DNA: TGTGCTCTTGGGCCACCTTCCTACTACGATAAACTCATCTTT. Amino acid sequence: CALGPPSYYDKLIF.

The chain uses TRDV1 and TRDJ1, with 11 bases identical to TRDD3. The germline CDR1 and CDR2 sequences are TSWWSYY and QGS. The J segment lost 7 bases and the V segment lost 2 bases, leaving 21 bases of the junction unmatched. The CDR3 is made up of 20 amino acids. The CDR3 region has the DNA TGTGCTCTTGGGGAATTCCCCCTCGAGCCCAGAGTGGGGGATACGCTTAAACTCATCTTT. Its translation: CALGEFPLEPRVGDTLKLIF.

This clone was detected only a few times. The chain carries TRDV1 and TRDJ1; TRDD3 matches at 9 bases. CDR1 TSWWSYY and CDR2 QGS come from the germline V gene. This CDR3 is built from 16 residues. V lost 2 bases, J lost 0 bases, and 4 bases stayed unmatched. CDR3 in amino acids: CALGEGGYPYTDKLIF. The CDR3 DNA reads as TGTGCTCTTGGGGAAGGGGGATACCCGTACACCGATAAACTCATCTTT.

This chain connects TRDV1 to TRDJ1, with D unclear. CDR1 and CDR2 from the germline V gene are TSWWSYY and QGS. V shed 2 bases and J shed 0 bases, with 10 bases lying between them. The CDR3 extends over 15 amino acids. The CDR3 bases are TGTGCTCTTGGGGAAACGAACTTGGACACCGATAAACTCATCTTT. It yields the protein CALGETNLDTDKLIF.

The rearrangement links TRDV1 to TRDJ1; 10 nucleotides align to TRDD3. The CDR3 length is 17 residues. J gave up 10 bases and V 1 base, and 15 bases lay outside the gene matches. Germline CDR1 TSWWSYY, CDR2 QGS. The CDR3 reads CALGERFLTGDTRALIF. As DNA, the CDR3 is TGTGCTCTTGGGGAACGGTTCCTCACGGGGGATACGCGTGCACTCATCTTT.

In its sample, this clone was seen a few times. J is TRDJ1 and V is TRDV1; a possible D gene is TRDD3 (5 bases). V was clipped by 0 bases and J by 10 bases, with 9 bases between them. Germline V gene lookup returns CDR1 TSWWSYY and CDR2 QGS. The CDR3 sequence is 12 residues long. CDR3 nucleotide sequence: TGTGCTCTTGGGGAACTCTCGGGGGTACTCATCTTT. This encodes CALGELSGVLIF.

This clone has just a few counts. The chain carries TRDV1 and TRDJ1; D is perhaps TRDD3 (6 bases). The V end lost 1 base, the J end lost 2 bases, and 17 bases lay between the germline ends. This CDR3 contains 17 residues. Germline CDR1 and CDR2: TSWWSYY and QGS. For the CDR3, the DNA is TGTGCTCTTGGGGAACCTTCGCCCCTAGGGGATACCGATAAACTCATCTTT. This gives the protein CALGEPSPLGDTDKLIF.

The rearrangement uses TRDV2 and TRDJ1, with 11 bases matching TRDD3. Germline CDR1 and CDR2: GEAIGNYY and EKD. CDR3 size: 14 residues. V shed 6 bases and J 8 bases; nucleotides not matched to a gene: 10. CDR3 nucleotides: TGTGCCTGTTTTGGGGGATACGGTGCACCAAAACTCATCTTT. Translating gives CACFGGYGAPKLIF.

Worth noting for this clone: Its ends do not fully match the called genes, so a read error is possible. The chain has TRDV1 and TRDJ1; no reliable D call. CDR1 and CDR2 (germline): TSWWSYY, QGS. The CDR3 spans 17 residues. This CDR3 reads CALGELTDRPYTDKLIF. CDR3 DNA sequence: TGTGCTCTTGGGGAACTGACAGACCGCCCGTACACCGATAAGCTCATCTTT.

This clone was seen a handful of times. V is TRDV1 and J is TRDJ1; tentatively, D is TRDD2 or TRDD3 (7 bases each). There are 18 residues in the CDR3. Germline CDR1 TSWWSYY, CDR2 QGS. V was cut by 1 base and J by 1 base, with 19 bases left in between. CDR3 residues: CALGERCSYLGATDKLIF. CDR3 bases: TGTGCTCTTGGGGAACGGTGTTCCTACCTGGGGGCCACCGATAAACTCATCTTT.

The rearrangement uses TRDV1 and TRDJ1, with D possibly TRDD3 on 6 matching bases. Germline V gene sequence: CDR1 TSWWSYY, CDR2 QGS. V lost 4 bases and J 0 bases, leaving 39 bases between the germline ends. CDR3 length equals 24 residues. The CDR3 here is CALGAIRAFPYGPYWVNYTDKLIF. CDR3 bases: TGTGCTCTTGGGGCCATCCGCGCTTTTCCATACGGACCCTACTGGGTGAACTACACCGATAAACTCATCTTT.

This chain joins TRDV1 and TRDJ1, with 13 bases lining up with TRDD3. Trimming cost V 3 bases and J 0 bases; bases outside gene matches: 28. This CDR3 has 25 residues. The germline CDR1 and CDR2 sequences are TSWWSYY and QGS. Written as DNA, the CDR3 is TGTGCTCTTGGGGAGCTTGCCCCCTTCCTACGAGGGACTGGGGGATACGCAGTTTACACCGATAAACTCATCTTT. Translating it yields CALGELAPFLRGTGGYAVYTDKLIF.

On this clone itself: Other DNA sequences within the sample encode an identical CDR3. The genes are TRDV1 and TRDJ1; the D gene is possibly TRDD3 (5 bases). With 1 base removed from V and 0 bases from J, the gap between germline ends came to 18 bases. In germline, CDR1 is TSWWSYY, CDR2 QGS. The CDR3 has 18 amino acids. This CDR3 reads CALGEPSRRDLYTDKLIF. CDR3 sequence (DNA): TGTGCTCTTGGGGAACCATCACGGAGGGATCTGTACACCGATAAACTCATCTTT.

Comment on this clone: The same CDR3 can be traced to other DNA sequences in this sample. The J gene is TRDJ1, the V gene TRDV1; 10 positions match TRDD3. The CDR3 is made up of 22 amino acids. V dropped 1 base and J dropped 0; count of bases not matched to a gene: 20. The germline gives CDR1 TSWWSYY, CDR2 QGS. The CDR3 protein is CALGEHRGGPGGYGSYTDKLIF. DNA for the CDR3: TGTGCTCTTGGGGAACATCGGGGAGGACCAGGGGGATACGGTTCGTACACCGATAAACTCATCTTT.

This clone was detected only a few times. The J gene is TRDJ1, the V gene TRDV1; 12 positions agree with TRDD3. The CDR3 runs to 22 residues. J gave up 0 bases and V 5 bases, and 22 bases lay outside the gene matches. Germline V CDR1 and CDR2: TSWWSYY, QGS. This chain's CDR3 is CALGILPTAVLGDTRYTDKLIF. The CDR3 coding sequence is TGTGCTCTTGGGATACTTCCTACGGCCGTACTGGGGGATACCCGGTACACCGATAAACTCATCTTT.

This sequence joins TRDV2 and TRDJ1, with 8 bases identical to TRDD3. Trimming took 0 bases from V and 7 from J; bases not matched to a gene: 6. The CDR3 contains 14 residues. Looked up from germline, CDR1 is GEAIGNYY and CDR2 is EKD. CDR3 in DNA: TGTGCCTGTGACACCGTCTGGGGGAGACTTAAACTCATCTTT. Encoded protein: CACDTVWGRLKLIF.